This T cell receptor beta chain came from a study of blood T cell repertoires in COVID-19. The overall study: Nucleic acid was either cDNA or gDNA, and it came from T cells, B-cell-depleted T cells, or PBMCs.

The V and J ends lost 0 bases and 0 bases respectively, with 8 bases between them. This CDR3 contains 15 residues. Study processing details: Estimated nucleated cell counts came from reference gene primer amplification. TCRdb's table, derived via immunoSEQ multiplex PCR, lists solely in-frame clones and lacks some. For V, J and clone size, that table is used; D and trimming come from the DNA. The repertoire has roughly 100,000 clones, about 89% of them found once; the top ten carry about 1.8%. The clonotype originates from a human donor with active COVID-19. The donor label of this sample is uncertain. The chain links TRBV23-1 to TRBJ2-5; D is uncertain. TRBV23-1 belongs to the ORF category, with a function that is uncertain. Sequencing input: peripheral blood. The CDR3 here is CASSQSRKYQETQYF. The CDR3 nucleotides are TGCGCCAGCAGTCAATCCAGAAAATACCAAGAGACCCAGTACTTC.